This passage covers 22 T cell receptor beta chains from one sample sequenced in a study of early T cells in non-severe SARS-CoV-2 infection. TCRdb re-called the 5' RACE reads with MiXCR, one entry per CDR3 protein. The table has around 89,000 distinct CDR3 sequences, under 15% seen once. The sample taken for sequencing was whole blood. The receptors stem from an adult who was a healthcare worker with PCR-confirmed SARS-CoV-2 infection or an uninfected control (not recorded which).

This rearrangement joins TRBV10-3 to TRBJ2-3; 9 nucleotides match TRBD2. The CDR3 is 15 residues long. V shed 4 bases and J 2 bases; nucleotides not matched to a gene: 4. Germline V gene data show CDR1 as ENHRY and CDR2 as SYGVKD. The CDR3 nucleotides read TGTGCCATCAGTGCACTAGCGGGCCCCACAGATACGCAGTATTTT. The encoded protein is CAISALAGPTDTQYF.

The rearrangement uses TRBV9 and TRBJ2-5; 7 nucleotides match TRBD2. This CDR3 contains 14 residues. The junction had 9 bases not matched to a gene; V was cut back by 3 bases and J by 7 bases. Germline values: CDR1 SGDLS, CDR2 YYNGEE. Written as DNA, the CDR3 is TGTGCCAGCAGCGGGCGGGGGAGCCGGGTGACCCAGTACTTC. It yields the protein CASSGRGSRVTQYF.

This chain connects TRBV5-8 to TRBJ1-6; tentative D call: TRBD1 (6 bases). The CDR3 loop spans 13 amino acids. The V gene lost 8 bases and the J gene lost 9 bases, with 15 bases spanning the gap. Germline V gives CDR1 SGHTS, CDR2 YDEGEE. The DNA for the CDR3 is TGTGCCAGTAGGACAGCCATCGCTTCACCCCTCCACTTT. Translating gives CASRTAIASPLHF.

This clonotype has a handful of counts. The chain has TRBV6-1 and TRBJ2-7; D possibly corresponds to TRBD2 (5 bases). Trimming pared 2 bases from V and 3 bases from J, leaving 17 bases between. Germline V CDR1 and CDR2: MNHNS, SASEGT. The CDR3 consists of 16 residues. CDR3 residues: CASSENGASSYYEQYV. In DNA form, the CDR3 reads TGTGCCAGCAGTGAAAACGGCGCTAGCTCTTACTACGAGCAGTACGTC.

The chain employs TRBV7-8 and TRBJ2-7; a possible D gene is TRBD2 (6 bases). The CDR3 has 13 residues. Trimming removed 5 bases from V and 4 bases from J, with 12 bases in between. Per the germline V gene, CDR1 is SGHVS and CDR2 is FQNEAQ. The CDR3 region has the DNA TGTGCCAGCAGCACCTACGCGGGATACGAGCAGTACGTC. Its protein is CASSTYAGYEQYV.

In its sample, this clonotype was seen a few times. The chain employs TRBV7-2 and TRBJ2-3, with D possibly matching TRBD2 (6 bases). The length of the CDR3 is 14 residues. Germline V gene data show CDR1 as SGHTA and CDR2 as FQGNSA. Trimming cost V 5 bases and J 6 bases, with 15 bases left between them. This CDR3 is CASSPGTGGDTQYF. The CDR3, as DNA: TGTGCCAGCAGCCCTGGGACTGGAGGGGATACGCAGTATTTT. The full variable domain, with the rest looked up from reference TRBV7-2 and TRBJ2-3, is GAGVSQSPSNKVTEKGKDVELRCDPISGHTALYWYRQSLGQGLEFLIYFQGNSAPDKSGLPSDRFSAERTGGSVSTLTIQRTQQEDSAVYLCASSPGTGGDTQYFGPGTRLTVL.

The CDR3: CASSPLPQGFDMETQYF. DNA for the CDR3: TGTGCCAGCTCACCATTACCTCAGGGCTTTGATATGGAGACCCAGTACTTC. The V and J genes are TRBV18 and TRBJ2-5; D may be TRBD1 (5 bases). V gave up 2 bases and J gave up 5 bases, with 21 bases separating them. Germline CDR1 is KGHSH and CDR2 is LQKENI. This CDR3 comprises 17 residues.

The chain links TRBV2 to TRBJ2-1, with TRBD2 matching over 9 bases. Trimming cost V 6 bases and J 12 bases; bases outside gene matches: 9. The CDR3 loop spans 13 amino acids. Germline V gene data show CDR1 as SNHLY and CDR2 as FYNNEI. The CDR3: CASSIAGVLTQFF. Here the CDR3 DNA reads TGTGCCAGCAGCATAGCGGGAGTACTTACGCAGTTCTTC.

The gene calls are TRBV29-1 and TRBJ1-1, with 9 bases aligning to TRBD1. V trimming: 6 bases; J trimming: 5 bases; junction bases outside the gene matches: 10. Germline V lookup: CDR1 SQVTM, CDR2 ANQGSEA. This CDR3 is built from 14 residues. Written as DNA, the CDR3 is TGCAGCGTCGAGCCCGGACAGGGGTTTACTGAAGCTTTCTTT. Residues: CSVEPGQGFTEAFF.

This clonotype turned up a few times. The rearrangement uses TRBV25-1 and TRBJ1-3; D is ambiguous. The CDR3 covers 17 residues. Germline CDR1 reads MGHDK; CDR2 reads SYGVNS. V gave up 8 bases and J gave up 0 bases, with 20 bases separating them. The CDR3 sequence is CASVRPAGTVSGNTIYF. The CDR3, as DNA: TGTGCCAGCGTCCGGCCTGCAGGAACGGTCTCTGGAAACACCATATATTTT.

The chain joins TRBV13 to TRBJ1-2; 9 nucleotides align to TRBD1. This CDR3 comprises 15 residues. Unmatched junction bases numbered 2, after V lost 3 bases and J lost 0 bases. Germline values: CDR1 PRHDT, CDR2 FYEKMQ (reference sequence). As DNA, the CDR3 is TGTGCCAGCAGCTTCTACAGGGGGCCTAACTATGGCTACACCTTC. Protein: CASSFYRGPNYGYTF.

In its sample, this clonotype was seen a few times. The chain joins TRBV6-1 to TRBJ2-7; 8 bases align to TRBD1. With V trimmed by 4 bases and J by 0 bases, 2 bases remained unmatched. The CDR3 totals 14 residues. Germline lookup yields CDR1 MNHNS and CDR2 SASEGT. DNA of the CDR3: TGTGCCAGCAGTGGTACAGGGGGCTCCTACGAGCAGTACGTC. This translates into CASSGTGGSYEQYV.

In its sample, this clonotype was seen a few times. The chain uses TRBV6-1 and TRBJ1-2; 7 nucleotides agree with TRBD1. V shed 3 bases and J 6 bases; nucleotides not matched to a gene: 16. The CDR3 has 17 amino acids. CDR1 and CDR2 (germline): MNHNS, SASEGT. CDR3 loop: CASSDPPPTGLTNGYTF. As DNA, the CDR3 is TGTGCCAGCAGTGACCCTCCCCCGACAGGGCTGACGAATGGCTACACCTTC.

In this sample, this clonotype turned up a few times. The chain uses TRBV28 and TRBJ1-4; TRBD1 matches at 9 bases. CDR3 length equals 14 residues. Germline trimming cut 6 bases from V and 8 bases from J; bases unmatched to any gene: 7. Germline CDR1 reads MDHEN; CDR2 reads SYDVKM. The CDR3 here is CASSPGQGWEKLFF. The CDR3 DNA sequence: TGTGCCAGCAGCCCGGGACAGGGATGGGAAAAACTGTTTTTT. Filled out from reference TRBV28 and TRBJ1-4, the complete variable domain reads DVKVTQSSRYLVKRTGEKVFLECVQDMDHENMFWYRQDPGLGLRLIYFSYDVKMKEKGDIPEGYSVSREKKERFSLILESASTNQTSMYLCASSPGQGWEKLFFGSGTQLSVL.

The chain links TRBV6-5 to TRBJ1-3, with 8 nucleotides matching TRBD1. J lost 1 base, V lost 4 bases, and 6 bases had no gene match. There are 16 residues in the CDR3. Germline CDR1 reads MNHEY; CDR2 reads SVGAGI. The CDR3 here is CASSLGQGGSGNTIYF. The CDR3 DNA reads TGTGCCAGCAGTTTAGGACAGGGAGGGTCTGGAAACACCATATATTTT.

The rearrangement joins TRBV7-2 to TRBJ2-5; D call uncertain. In germline, CDR1 is SGHTA, CDR2 FQGNSA. The CDR3 consists of 12 residues. V was cut by 5 bases and J by 10 bases, with 14 bases left in between. CDR3 in DNA: TGTGCCAGCAGCCGATCGAGGATGGACCAGTACTTC. As protein: CASSRSRMDQYF. Variable domain in full (rest from reference TRBV7-2 and TRBJ2-5): GAGVSQSPSNKVTEKGKDVELRCDPISGHTALYWYRQSLGQGLEFLIYFQGNSAPDKSGLPSDRFSAERTGGSVSTLTIQRTQQEDSAVYLCASSRSRMDQYFGPGTRLLVL.

This clonotype appeared a few times. The rearrangement uses TRBV7-3 and TRBJ2-1; D remains unclear. Germline CDR1 and CDR2: SGHTA and FQGTGA. The CDR3 runs to 14 residues. Trimming pared 3 bases from V and 5 bases from J, leaving 11 bases between. CDR3: CASSFGQVDNEQFF. CDR3 bases: TGTGCCAGCAGCTTCGGGCAGGTCGACAATGAGCAGTTCTTC.

The table lists this clonotype with many counts. This chain joins TRBV6-5 and TRBJ1-3; no reliable D call. The CDR3 runs to 15 residues. The germline V gene encodes CDR1 MNHEY and CDR2 SVGAGI. The germline V and J ends were trimmed by 0 bases and 4 bases, with 10 bases remaining between them. The CDR3 reads CASSYSRGMGNTIYF. The CDR3 DNA is TGTGCCAGCAGTTACTCGAGAGGGATGGGAAACACCATATATTTT.

This clonotype has more than one count but fewer than ten. This chain joins TRBV27 and TRBJ1-5; D uncertain. Germline lookup yields CDR1 MNHEY and CDR2 SMNVEV (reference sequence). The CDR3 contains 18 residues. Trimming shortened V by 6 bases and J by 0 bases, and 21 bases separated the two germline ends. Here the CDR3 reads CASSPRPVSAYSNQPQHF. The CDR3 DNA reads as TGTGCCAGCAGCCCCCGACCTGTTAGCGCTTATAGCAATCAGCCCCAGCATTTT.

In its sample, this clonotype was seen many times. V is TRBV4-1 and J is TRBJ2-6; weak D call: TRBD1 (5 bases). Trimming shortened V by 2 bases and J by 2 bases, and 16 bases separated the two germline ends. The CDR3 consists of 18 residues. CDR1 is MGHRA, CDR2 YSYEKL, per germline. The CDR3 reads CASSQLDMGLTGANVLTF. DNA of the CDR3: TGCGCCAGCAGCCAACTGGACATGGGGCTCACTGGGGCCAACGTCCTGACTTTC.

This clonotype was detected many times. The gene calls are TRBV7-2 and TRBJ1-1; tentative D call: TRBD1 (6 bases). Trimming took 7 bases from V and 3 from J, leaving 12 bases between them. Germline CDR1 reads SGHTA; CDR2 reads FQGNSA. This CDR3 is 13 amino acids long. CDR3 sequence: CASTAGAYTEAFF. The CDR3 DNA reads as TGTGCCAGCACGGCAGGGGCTTACACTGAAGCTTTCTTT.

This clonotype has a count of ten or more. The chain carries TRBV7-3 and TRBJ2-2; no clear D. Germline values: CDR1 SGHTA, CDR2 FQGTGA. V shed 2 bases and J shed 4 bases, with 5 bases lying between them. This CDR3 region has 13 residues. The DNA of the CDR3 is TGTGCCAGCAGCTTATGGGGCACCGGGGAGCTGTTTTTT. This gives the protein CASSLWGTGELFF.